This is a list of T cell receptor beta chains from one sample in a study of CXCR3-negative and CXCR3-positive naive CD8 T cells. TCRdb re-called the 5' RACE reads and catalogs CDR3 proteins one per entry, DNA excluded. The sample table includes about 62,000 distinct CDR3 sequences. Sequencing was done on a sample of naive CXCR3- CD8+ T cells from blood. All receptors come from a human donor in good health. Some clones in this sample may be carry-over from other donors' samples. Each CDR3 is given with its conserved first and last residue. Not all rows give a size; the values are once, few, many and, for expanded clones, a class.

TRBJ2-7 | TRBV7-6 | - | CASSPHSGAGPYEQYF
TRBJ2-5 | TRBV20-1 | - | CSARDGGGHPPQETQYF
TRBJ2-7 | TRBV29-1 | - | CSVGQGREQYF
TRBJ2-2 | TRBV27 | - | CASSRGAVTGELFF
TRBJ2-1 | TRBV13 | - | CASRLVAGGDNEQFF
TRBJ1-6 | TRBV2 | - | CASSDPSGNSPLHF
TRBJ2-7 | TRBV7-2 | - | CASSGDYSYEQYF
TRBJ2-3 | TRBV7-9 | - | CASSPEYVASTDTQYF
TRBJ2-5 | TRBV7-2 | - | CASSLRGLAGGPLETQYF
TRBJ2-1 | TRBV11-3 | - | CASSLDPPPGGEQFF
TRBJ2-1 | TRBV5-1 | - | CASSQSPTWSSNEQFF
TRBJ2-7 | TRBV27 | - | CASRPGLSSYEQYF
TRBJ2-7 | TRBV7-8 | - | CASSLTPPGVSYEQYF
TRBJ2-7 | TRBV28 | - | CASRAGTSGGAGEQYF
TRBJ1-1 | TRBV7-9 | - | CAREGPGRNTEAFF
TRBJ2-2 | TRBV12-3/TRBV12-4 | - | CASSGLAGKLNTGELFF
TRBJ2-2 | TRBV28 | - | CASSSRQGVTGELFF
TRBJ2-7 | TRBV20-1 | - | CSAKSLGRDYEQYF
TRBJ2-7 | TRBV27 | medium-sized | CASSPYRVKMDEQYF
TRBJ1-1 | TRBV25-1 | - | CASRLGRGTEAFF
TRBJ2-1 | TRBV7-6 | - | CASSLPGQGYNEQFF
TRBJ2-1 | TRBV27 | - | CASSQTGLGLNEQFF
TRBJ1-5 | TRBV7-2 | - | CASSPPSGTGYSNQPQHF
TRBJ2-3 | TRBV12-3/TRBV12-4 | - | CASSLGGTFTDTQYF
TRBJ2-5 | TRBV6-6 | - | CASVDTLIQETQYF
TRBJ2-7 | TRBV29-1 | - | CSVVGGRTYEQYF
TRBJ2-1 | TRBV5-1 | - | CASRRGLAEYNEQFF